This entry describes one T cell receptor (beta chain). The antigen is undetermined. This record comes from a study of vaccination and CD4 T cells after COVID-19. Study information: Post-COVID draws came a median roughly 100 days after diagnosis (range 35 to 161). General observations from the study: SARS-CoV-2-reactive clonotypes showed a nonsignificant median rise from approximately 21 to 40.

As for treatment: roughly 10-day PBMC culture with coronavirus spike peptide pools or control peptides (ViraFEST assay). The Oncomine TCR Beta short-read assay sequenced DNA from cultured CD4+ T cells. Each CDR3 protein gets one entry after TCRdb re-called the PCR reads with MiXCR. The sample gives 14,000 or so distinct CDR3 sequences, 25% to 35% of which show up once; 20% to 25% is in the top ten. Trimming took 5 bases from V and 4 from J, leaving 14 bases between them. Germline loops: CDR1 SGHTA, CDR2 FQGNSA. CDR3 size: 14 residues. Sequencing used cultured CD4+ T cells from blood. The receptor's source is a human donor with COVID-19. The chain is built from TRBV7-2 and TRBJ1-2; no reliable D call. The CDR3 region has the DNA TGTGCCAGCAGCCCCCCCGGTGGGGTCTATGGCTACACCTTC. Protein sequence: CASSPPGGVYGYTF.